One sample yielded the 22 T cell receptor beta chains listed below, sequenced in a study of CD8+CD57+ T cells in acquired aplastic anemia. By flow cytometry, patients selected for sequencing had shown an expansion of CD8+CD57+ cells. Profiling of TCR beta VDJ combinations and CDR3 sequences used genomic DNA as template. One entry per CDR3 protein results from TCRdb running MiXCR on the reads. The table has over 250,000 distinct CDR3 sequences, around three fifths seen once. The specimen was sorted CD4+, CD8+, or CD8+CD57+ T cells (not recorded which) from PBMCs. These TCRs come from a human donor with aplastic anemia.

This clonotype has a single count. The V and J genes are TRBV19 and TRBJ2-5, with 8 bases identical to TRBD2. Germline V gene data show CDR1 as LNHDA and CDR2 as SQIVND (reference sequence). V lost 5 bases and J lost 5; bases outside the gene matches: 7. The CDR3 length is 14 residues. The CDR3 sequence: CASSPGGAGETQYF. The DNA of the CDR3 is TGTGCCAGTAGTCCCGGGGGGGCCGGGGAGACCCAGTACTTC.

This clonotype showed up just a few times. This rearrangement joins TRBV7-2 to TRBJ2-7; 16 bases align to TRBD2. The CDR3 is 16 residues long. Germline CDR1 SGHTA, CDR2 FQGNSA. Trimming cost V 3 bases and J 6 bases; bases outside gene matches: 5. CDR3 bases: TGTGCCAGCAGCTTGGGACTAGCGGGGGGGCATAGCGAGCAGTACTTC. As protein: CASSLGLAGGHSEQYF.

Concerning this clonotype: The junction differs from germline at one of its ends, possibly a read error. V usage is TRBV29-1 and J usage is TRBJ2-3; weak D call: TRBD2 (5 bases). The CDR3 contains 12 residues. From germline, CDR1 is SQVTM and CDR2 ANQGSEA. The DNA for the CDR3 is TGCAGCGTTGTGGCAGGAGGAGATACGCAGTATTTC. This translates into CSVVAGGDTQYF.

The chain carries TRBV7-8 and TRBJ1-1, with TRBD1 as a possible D gene (6 bases). Germline V gives CDR1 SGHVS, CDR2 FQNEAQ. CDR3 length: 15 residues. The V end was cut by 5 bases, the J end by 1 base, with 14 bases between. The CDR3, as DNA: TGTGCCAGCAGCCCCCACAGGGTGAAGAACACTGAAGCTTTCTTT. Translated, it gives CASSPHRVKNTEAFF.

This clonotype was seen many times. The J gene is TRBJ2-7, the V gene TRBV20-1; D gene uncertain. Germline V CDR1 and CDR2: DFQATT, SNEGSKA (reference sequence). The V and J ends lost 6 bases and 3 bases respectively, with 18 bases between them. This CDR3 region has 14 residues. The CDR3 region has the DNA TGCAGTGCGCCGATGAGGACGGACCACTACGAGCAGTACTTC. It yields the protein CSAPMRTDHYEQYF.

This rearrangement joins TRBV12-3 or TRBV12-4 to TRBJ1-2; D unclear. CDR3 size: 12 residues. V was pared by 6 bases and J by 8 bases, with 13 bases between. The CDR3 protein is CASRSRSGGYTF. The CDR3 DNA is TGTGCCAGCAGAAGCAGGAGCGGAGGCTACACCTTC.

This clonotype was found many times. The chain couples TRBV5-8 to TRBJ2-7; 10 bases agree with TRBD2. The CDR3 is 15 amino acids. Unmatched junction bases numbered 6, after V lost 4 bases and J lost 2 bases. CDR1 is SGHTS, CDR2 YDEGEE, per germline. CDR3 nucleotide sequence: TGTGCCAGCAGCGACCGACTAGCGGGCACCTACGAGCAGTACTTC. It is translated as CASSDRLAGTYEQYF.

This clonotype has a handful of counts. The chain links TRBV19 to TRBJ1-2; 8 bases are a match to TRBD1. Germline-derived CDR1 and CDR2 are LNHDA and SQIVND (reference sequence). The CDR3 spans 15 residues. The CDR3 sequence is CATEGQDKTNYGYTF. The CDR3 nucleotides read TGTGCTACGGAGGGACAGGATAAAACTAACTATGGCTACACCTTC.

The chain couples TRBV3-1 to TRBJ2-7, with D perhaps matching TRBD1 (5 bases). Per germline, CDR1 LGHDT and CDR2 YNNKEL (reference sequence). The CDR3 sequence is 15 residues long. With 0 bases removed from V and 1 base from J, the gap between germline ends came to 10 bases. DNA of the CDR3: TGTGCCAGCAGCCAAGAGGTGGGGCTTTCCTACGAGCAGTACTTC. This sequence encodes CASSQEVGLSYEQYF.

V and J are TRBV20-1 and TRBJ2-7; 7 nucleotides match TRBD2. Germline V CDR1 and CDR2: DFQATT, SNEGSKA (reference sequence). The V segment lost 6 bases and the J segment 5 bases; nucleotides outside the gene matches: 10. This CDR3 has 13 amino acids. DNA of the CDR3: TGCAGTGCCACGGGAGGAGGTCGTCACGAGCAGTACTTC. This translates into CSATGGGRHEQYF.

This clonotype showed up just once. The chain has TRBV29-1 and TRBJ2-3; 7 positions match TRBD1. After removal of 8 bases from V and 2 bases from J, the junction contained 10 bases not matched to a gene. CDR3 length: 14 residues. Per germline, CDR1 SQVTM and CDR2 ANQGSEA. The CDR3 sequence is CSIITGASTDTQYF. The DNA of the CDR3 is TGCAGCATTATTACAGGGGCCTCCACAGATACGCAGTATTTT.

Details on this clonotype: It may be a read error: a sequence one base away is much more abundant. V usage is TRBV18 and J usage is TRBJ2-7; 8 bases line up with TRBD1. The CDR3 has 15 residues. The germline gives CDR1 KGHSH, CDR2 LQKENI. This CDR3 reads CASSAGQGSTYDQYF. CDR3 bases: TGTGCCAGCTCAGCAGGACAGGGTAGCACCTACGATCAGTACTTC.

This clonotype was recorded a few times. J is TRBJ1-1 and V is TRBV20-1; 8 bases are a match to TRBD1. This CDR3 is 14 amino acids long. Germline trimming cut 3 bases from V and 6 bases from J; bases unmatched to any gene: 9. From germline, CDR1 is DFQATT and CDR2 SNEGSKA (reference sequence). The CDR3 DNA is TGCAGTGCTAGGCAAGGAGGACAGGGCTCTGAAGCTTTCTTT. Residues: CSARQGGQGSEAFF.

The rearrangement uses TRBV5-1 and TRBJ2-7, with TRBD2 as a possible D gene (5 bases). Per the germline V gene, CDR1 is SGHRS and CDR2 is YFSETQ. Trimming took 7 bases from V and 4 from J, leaving 15 bases between them. This CDR3 is 13 amino acids long. The CDR3 DNA is TGCGCCAGCGGGGAGCTACCCGAGTACGAGCAGTACTTC. This gives the protein CASGELPEYEQYF.

This rearrangement joins TRBV20-1 to TRBJ2-1; D is unclear. This CDR3 has 11 residues. V lost 3 bases and J lost 3, with 3 bases in between. Germline CDR1 reads DFQATT; CDR2 reads SNEGSKA (reference sequence). In DNA form, the CDR3 reads TGCAGTGCTAGCAGCTACAATGAGCAGTTCTTC. Amino acid sequence: CSASSYNEQFF.

The chain links TRBV19 to TRBJ2-5; TRBD1 is a possible D gene (6 bases). The V and J ends lost 2 bases and 5 bases respectively, with 12 bases between them. In germline, CDR1 is LNHDA, CDR2 SQIVND (reference sequence). The CDR3 has 14 residues. CDR3 in amino acids: CASSIIVGAETQYF. CDR3 DNA: TGTGCCAGTAGTATAATCGTGGGGGCCGAGACCCAGTACTTC.

V is TRBV19 and J is TRBJ2-3, with 8 bases fitting TRBD1. This CDR3 contains 15 residues. The germline CDR1 and CDR2 sequences are LNHDA and SQIVND (reference sequence). The V segment lost 6 bases and the J segment 5 bases; nucleotides outside the gene matches: 10. As DNA, the CDR3 is TGTGCCAGTAGCCCAGGGACAGGCGGCGTAGATACGCAGTATTTT. The encoded protein is CASSPGTGGVDTQYF.

CDR3 bases: TGTGCCACCTCGGGGGGGGGGCACACAGATACGCAGTATTTT. This encodes CATSGGGHTDTQYF. The rearrangement links TRBV24-1 to TRBJ2-3; TRBD2 aligns across 8 bases. From germline, CDR1 is KGHDR and CDR2 SFDVKD. The CDR3 totals 14 residues. Trimming removed 9 bases from V and 2 bases from J; junction bases left unmatched: 6.

In this sample, this clonotype turned up a few times. The V and J genes are TRBV14 and TRBJ1-2; D uncertain. Trimming took 3 bases from V and 2 from J, leaving 7 bases between them. CDR3 length: 13 residues. Looked up from germline, CDR1 is SGHDN and CDR2 is FVKESK. The CDR3 DNA reads as TGTGCCAGCAGCCACGGCAGGAACTATGGCTACACCTTC. Amino acid sequence: CASSHGRNYGYTF.

In its sample, this clonotype was seen many times. This chain links TRBV19 with TRBJ2-6; D unresolved. CDR1 LNHDA and CDR2 SQIVND come from the germline V gene (reference sequence). This CDR3 has 16 residues. The germline V and J ends were trimmed by 4 bases and 0 bases, with 10 bases remaining between them. This chain's CDR3 is CASSRATTSGANVLTF. DNA of the CDR3: TGTGCCAGTAGTAGAGCTACCACCTCTGGGGCCAACGTCCTGACTTTC.

The chain combines TRBV9 with TRBJ2-5; no definite D call. Germline V gene lookup returns CDR1 SGDLS and CDR2 YYNGEE. The V end lost 3 bases, the J end lost 5 bases, and 11 bases lay between the germline ends. This CDR3 is built from 13 residues. CDR3 sequence: CASSATAWETQYF. As DNA, the CDR3 is TGTGCCAGCAGCGCGACGGCCTGGGAGACCCAGTACTTC.

In this sample, this clonotype turned up a few times. This could be a read error, since a much larger clone is one nucleotide away. CDR3 nucleotide sequence: TGTGCCAGCAGCTCGGAACTAGGTTGGGACACAGATACGCAGTATTTT. It codes for CASSSELGWDTDTQYF. V gene TRBV5-4 combines with J gene TRBJ2-3, with D perhaps matching TRBD2 (5 bases). The ends were cut back, 3 bases at V and 2 bases at J, with 16 bases in the middle. CDR1 and CDR2 from the germline V gene are SGHNT and YYREEE (reference sequence). The CDR3 runs 16 residues.